Following are 6 T cell receptor beta chains from one sample sequenced in a study of beta chain features in type 1 diabetes. General study points: Among patients with Type 1 diabetes, TCRB CDR3s were moderately but significantly shorter in every one of the four CD4+ subsets.

Reverse transcribing all isolated RNA meant expressed TCRB transcripts were sequenced. Generated by immunoSEQ multiplex PCR, the TCRdb table keeps only in-frame clones and is missing some. The profile covers 200,000 to 300,000 clones, with roughly 11% appearing a single time and about 0.018% taken by the ten largest. The antigens of these receptors remain unknown. Material for sequencing was naive CD4+ T cells from blood. Source of these receptors: a man aged 25-45 years with type 1 diabetes.

The V gene is TRBV7-2, the J gene TRBJ2-5; weak D call: TRBD2 (6 bases). Germline V lookup: CDR1 SGHTA, CDR2 FQGNSA. The CDR3 runs 15 residues. Trimming took off 5 bases at V and 2 bases at J, with 15 bases between the two ends. CDR3 coding DNA: TGTGCCAGCAGCGGAGCCGGGACTTCTCAAGAGACCCAGTACTTC. It yields the protein CASSGAGTSQETQYF.

The chain has TRBV6-5 and TRBJ2-7; 11 nucleotides match TRBD1. This CDR3 is built from 13 residues. Germline V lookup: CDR1 MNHEY, CDR2 SVGAGI. V gave up 6 bases and J gave up 6 bases; unmatched junction bases: 4. The CDR3, as DNA: TGTGCCAGCAGAACCGGACAGGGGGCCGAGCAGTACTTC. Amino acid sequence: CASRTGQGAEQYF.

V and J are TRBV9 and TRBJ2-2; D may be TRBD2 (5 bases). This CDR3 has 14 residues. Trimming removed 3 bases at V and 0 bases at J, with 6 bases between. Germline V CDR1 and CDR2: SGDLS, YYNGEE. The CDR3 is CASSGLPNTGELFF. CDR3 sequence (DNA): TGTGCCAGCAGCGGACTACCGAACACCGGGGAGCTGTTTTTT.

This clone has more than one count but fewer than ten. V and J are TRBV28 and TRBJ2-7; 10 nucleotides match TRBD1. This CDR3 is 15 amino acids long. Germline V CDR1 and CDR2: MDHEN, SYDVKM. Unmatched junction bases numbered 6, after V lost 5 bases and J lost 2 bases. The CDR3 loop is CASSRPGTGAYEQYF. CDR3 coding DNA: TGTGCCAGCAGTCGCCCCGGGACAGGGGCCTACGAGCAGTACTTC.

As for this clone: Mismatch with germline at one junction end may stem from a read error. The J gene is TRBJ2-2, the V gene TRBV7-7; the match to TRBD1 covers 8 bases. This CDR3 region has 13 residues. The V gene's germline CDR1 is SSHAT and CDR2 FNYEAQ (reference sequence). The CDR3 loop is CASSQDRAGELFF. Here the CDR3 DNA reads TGTGCTAGCAGCCAGGACAGGGCCGGGGAGCTGTTTTTT.

The chain joins TRBV6-6 to TRBJ2-7; 8 positions match TRBD1. Unmatched junction bases numbered 6, after V lost 2 bases and J lost 6 bases. From germline, CDR1 is MNHNY and CDR2 SVGAGI (reference sequence). The CDR3 length is 14 residues. CDR3: CASSYGQGMAEQYF. For the CDR3, the DNA is TGTGCCAGCAGTTACGGACAGGGTATGGCCGAGCAGTACTTC.